The rows below give T cell receptor beta chains drawn from one sample of a study of cytomegalovirus exposure and HLA in healthy donors. Profiling relied on immunoSEQ multiplex PCR, and the TCRdb table lists in-frame clones only, not all of them. Recorded for this sample: roughly 31,000 clones. Sequencing was done on a sample of PBMCs. These receptors originate from a man younger than 40 in good health and CMV-seronegative. Each CDR3 is given with its conserved first and last residue. D genes are given only for firm matches.

- | TRBJ1-1 | TRBV5-1 | TGCGCCAGCAGCGCCTTAGACCCCAGGGACACTGAAGCTTTCTTT | CASSALDPRDTEAFF
- | TRBJ2-5 | TRBV7-2 | TGTGCCAGCAGCCGGACTAGGGGGGAGACCCAGTACTTC | CASSRTRGETQYF
- | TRBJ2-3 | TRBV4-2 | TGTGCCAGCAGAGCCGGGATCCTAGAGGGTACGCAGTATTTT | CASRAGILEGTQYF
TRBD2 | TRBJ2-2 | TRBV5-1 | TGCGCCAGCAGCTTGGGAGCGGGACCTCAGGGGGAGCTGTTTTTT | CASSLGAGPQGELFF
TRBD1 | TRBJ2-1 | TRBV6-4 | TGTGCCAGCAGTGACAGGGCAGGGGGTAATGAGCAGTTCTTC | CASSDRAGGNEQFF
TRBD2 | TRBJ2-3 | TRBV5-1 | TGCGCCAGCAGCTTGGCGGCGGGGGGCACAGATACGCAGTATTTT | CASSLAAGGTDTQYF
TRBD1 | TRBJ2-3 | TRBV25-1 | TGTGCCAGCAGCCAAACCTTCCGACAGGGGCGCACAGATACGCAGTATTTT | CASSQTFRQGRTDTQYF
- | TRBJ2-7 | TRBV5-8 | TGTGCCAGCAGCTTCGTATACGAGCAGTACTTC | CASSFVYEQYF
- | TRBJ1-3 | TRBV11-3 | TGTGCCAGCAGGGCCGGAAACACCATATATTTT | CASRAGNTIYF
- | TRBJ2-3 | TRBV29-1 | TGCAGCGTTGGCGGGTTCCGAGGCACAGATACGCAGTATTTT | CSVGGFRGTDTQYF
TRBD2 | TRBJ2-7 | TRBV2 | TGTGCCAGCAGCCAGACTAGCGGGAGTAGGTACGAGCAGTACTTC | CASSQTSGSRYEQYF
- | TRBJ2-3 | TRBV4-3 | TGCGCCAGCAGCCAGCAGGGAGGTATGGGCACAGATACGCAGTATTTT | CASSQQGGMGTDTQYF
TRBD2 | TRBJ2-7 | TRBV28 | TGTGCCAGCAGTTCCTTAAGCGGGGGGGGGAACGAGCAGTACTTC | CASSSLSGGGNEQYF
TRBD1 | TRBJ2-1 | TRBV2 | TGTGCCAGCATCAAAGGACAGGGGGCGCGAAATGAGCAGTTCTTC | CASIKGQGARNEQFF
TRBD2 | TRBJ2-1 | TRBV10-3 | TGTGCCATTAGTCAGGTAGCGGGAGGAAATGAGCAGTTCTTC | CAISQVAGGNEQFF
- | TRBJ1-1 | TRBV18 | TGTGCCAGCTCACCTCCGGGGGAAGCTTTCTTT | CASSPPGEAFF
- | TRBJ2-7 | TRBV18 | TGTGCCAGCTCACCAGGGGCTAGTACCTACGAGCAGTACTTC | CASSPGASTYEQYF
- | TRBJ1-4 | TRBV5-1 | TGCGCCAGCAGCTCTAGAGGGTCATCTAATGAAAAACTGTTTTTT | CASSSRGSSNEKLFF
TRBD1 | TRBJ1-1 | TRBV5-5 | TGTGCCAGCAGCTTGGTGGCAGGGGGAACTGAAGCTTTCTTT | CASSLVAGGTEAFF
- | TRBJ2-3 | TRBV7-2 | TGTGCCAGCAGCCGAGTACTACAGGGTGGGACGCAGTATTTT | CASSRVLQGGTQYF
- | TRBJ1-5 | TRBV25-1 | TGTGCCAGCAGTGGCACGGTCGAGGGCTTCAATCAGCCCCAGCATTTT | CASSGTVEGFNQPQHF
TRBD1 | TRBJ2-1 | TRBV27 | TGTGCCAGCAGTTTGATAGGGGGCCTTGGGAATGAGCAGTTCTTC | CASSLIGGLGNEQFF
TRBD1 | TRBJ1-4 | TRBV9 | TGTGCCAGCAGCTCCGGGACAGGATCAACTAATGAAAAACTGTTTTTT | CASSSGTGSTNEKLFF
TRBD1 | TRBJ1-5 | TRBV30 | TGTGCCTGGAGTGTACAGGGGGGTAGCAATCAGCCCCAGCATTTT | CAWSVQGGSNQPQHF
TRBD1 | TRBJ2-5 | TRBV5-1 | TGCGCCAGCAGCTTGGCTACAGGGGTAGAGACCCAGTACTTC | CASSLATGVETQYF
TRBD2 | TRBJ2-7 | TRBV5-6 | TGTGCCAGCAGCTCTCTGGGACTAGCTCACTACGAGCAGTACTTC | CASSSLGLAHYEQYF
- | TRBJ2-7 | TRBV5-1 | TGCGCCAGCACCCTAATGCCGGGATCGACCGCGGACGAGCAGTACTTC | CASTLMPGSTADEQYF
- | TRBJ2-2 | TRBV11-2 | TGTGCCAGCAGCTTAGAAGCGGCCGGGGAGCTGTTTTTT | CASSLEAAGELFF
TRBD1 | TRBJ2-5 | TRBV5-6 | TGTGCCAGCAGCGCAATTGGGACAGGGGGCGTTATGTCGGGGACCCAGTACTTC | CASSAIGTGGVMSGTQYF
- | TRBJ2-6 | TRBV18 | TGTGCCAGCTCAGCCACTAGTGGTGCGAGCTCTGGGGCCAACGTCCTGACTTTC | CASSATSGASSGANVLTF
- | TRBJ2-1 | TRBV4-3 | TGCGCCAGCAGCCAAGATAGGTCGCAGGGTCCGGCAAATGAGCAGTTCTTC | CASSQDRSQGPANEQFF
TRBD2 | TRBJ2-7 | TRBV5-4 | TGTGCCAGCAGCCGGACTAGCGGGGACTACGAGCAGTACTTC | CASSRTSGDYEQYF
TRBD1 | TRBJ1-2 | TRBV19 | TGTGCCAGTAGTAGTTTCACGGGACAGGTGCCGGCTAACTATGGCTACACCTTC | CASSSFTGQVPANYGYTF
TRBD2 | TRBJ2-5 | TRBV2 | TGTGCCAGCAGTGCTAGCGGGAGCCTTGTTACCCAGTACTTC | CASSASGSLVTQYF
TRBD1 | TRBJ2-7 | TRBV11-2 | TGTGCCAGCAGCTCCCTCCGGACAGGGGTGGGGGCGCAGTACTTC | CASSSLRTGVGAQYF
- | TRBJ2-7 | TRBV28 | TGTGCCAGCAGTCCTCTCCTGGGACTCGAGCAGTACTTC | CASSPLLGLEQYF
- | TRBJ1-5 | TRBV6-1 | TGTGCCAGCATCTTATATAGCAATCAGCCCCAGCATTTT | CASILYSNQPQHF
TRBD1 | TRBJ2-7 | TRBV2 | TGTGCCAGCAGTGAATGGGTTGCAGGGACAGGGTACGAGCAGTACTTC | CASSEWVAGTGYEQYF
TRBD2 | TRBJ2-1 | TRBV7-9 | TGTGCCAGCAGCCCGCATCCGGTTAGCGGGGGGGCGGGGGAGCAGTTCTTC | CASSPHPVSGGAGEQFF
- | TRBJ2-6 | TRBV30 | TGTGCCTGGAGGTCCCTCACTGAAGTCCTCTCTGGGGCCAACGTCCTGACTTTC | CAWRSLTEVLSGANVLTF
- | TRBJ2-7 | TRBV28 | TGTGCCAGCAGTTTGGCCCGGGCGGGGAAGCCCTACGAGCAGTACTTC | CASSLARAGKPYEQYF
TRBD1 | TRBJ1-6 | TRBV2 | TGTGCCAGCAGTGAAGAAGCAGGGGGATCACCCCTCCACTTT | CASSEEAGGSPLHF
TRBD2 | TRBJ2-2 | TRBV5-4 | TGTGCCAGCAGCTTGCGACGCGGGGGGGCAGACACCGGGGAGCTGTTTTTT | CASSLRRGGADTGELFF
TRBD1 | TRBJ2-7 | TRBV29-1 | TGCAGCGCCAAGGGACAGGTCTACGACGAGCAGTACTTC | CSAKGQVYDEQYF
TRBD1 | TRBJ2-5 | TRBV7-9 | TGTGCCAGCAGCACATCGGGACAGCGTAGGACCCAGTACTTC | CASSTSGQRRTQYF
- | TRBJ1-2 | TRBV5-4 | TGTGCCAGCAGCTTGCTGGGCGGCTACACCTTC | CASSLLGGYTF
- | TRBJ1-5 | TRBV28 | TGTGCCAGCAGCTTCGGGGAAAGATATCAGCCCCAGCATTTT | CASSFGERYQPQHF
- | TRBJ2-5 | TRBV11-3 | TGTGCCAGCAGCTTAGACGCTAGCGCAGAGACCCAGTACTTC | CASSLDASAETQYF
TRBD1 | TRBJ1-2 | TRBV4-2 | TGTGCCAGCAGCCCTTCAGGACAGGGTGGGCATGGCTACACCTTC | CASSPSGQGGHGYTF
- | TRBJ1-4 | TRBV11-2 | TGTGCCAGCAGCTTAGGGAGGGCTAATGAAAAACTGTTTTTT | CASSLGRANEKLFF
- | TRBJ1-5 | TRBV18 | TGTGCCAGCTCGCCGACCGCCGGGGGACGCAATCAGCCCCAGCATTTT | CASSPTAGGRNQPQHF
TRBD1 | TRBJ1-2 | TRBV27 | TGTGCCAGCAGCCATTCCCAGACAGGGAGGTATGGCTACACCTTC | CASSHSQTGRYGYTF